These 13 T cell receptor beta chains share one sample of origin, sequenced in a study of cytomegalovirus exposure and HLA in healthy donors. 13 Jbeta primers and 60 Vbeta primers were used for the PCR. Assay: immunoSEQ multiplex PCR; the TCRdb copy retains only in-frame clones and omits some. The table lists about 190,000 clones, about four fifths of them singletons. Sequenced: PBMCs. These receptors were collected from a man aged 25 to 40 in good health and CMV-seropositive.

This chain uses TRBV7-2 with TRBJ1-5; TRBD1 might be the D (6 bases). There are 14 residues in the CDR3. Germline assignment: CDR1 SGHTA and CDR2 FQGNSA. V gave up 5 bases and J gave up 1 base, with 9 bases separating them. The DNA of the CDR3 is TGTGCCAGCAGCAAGGGACACAGCAATCAGCCCCAGCATTTT. This encodes CASSKGHSNQPQHF.

Comments on this clone: The same CDR3 arises from other DNA sequences in this sample as well. The CDR3 DNA is TGTGCCAGTAGTATTGGTAGAGAGCAGTACTTC. It is translated as CASSIGREQYF. The rearrangement links TRBV19 to TRBJ2-7; D not certain. The CDR3 spans 11 residues. Germline-derived CDR1 and CDR2 are LNHDA and SQIVND (reference sequence). Trimming shortened V by 3 bases and J by 7 bases, and 7 bases separated the two germline ends.

The gene calls are TRBV6-1 and TRBJ2-7; possible D gene TRBD2, 6 bases. The V end lost 6 bases, the J end lost 6 bases, and 15 bases lay between the germline ends. CDR1 MNHNS and CDR2 SASEGT come from the germline V gene. The CDR3 has 13 residues. The CDR3 is CASRGTLGGEQYF. DNA for the CDR3: TGTGCCAGCAGAGGAACCTTGGGGGGCGAGCAGTACTTC.

The chain links TRBV27 to TRBJ2-7; 11 nucleotides align to TRBD2. The CDR3 has 15 amino acids. V shed 5 bases, J shed 3 bases, and the junction held 6 bases outside the gene matches. Germline CDR1 reads MNHEY; CDR2 reads SMNVEV (reference sequence). The CDR3 loop is CASSARLAGNYEQYF. CDR3 nucleotide sequence: TGTGCCAGCAGTGCCAGACTAGCGGGGAACTACGAGCAGTACTTC.

The V and J genes are TRBV9 and TRBJ2-5, with 11 positions matching TRBD2. V dropped 2 bases and J dropped 5; count of bases not matched to a gene: 2. Germline CDR1 and CDR2: SGDLS and YYNGEE. The length of the CDR3 is 14 residues. The CDR3 coding sequence is TGTGCCAGCAGCGTTAGCGGGGGGGACGAGACCCAGTACTTC. Translating gives CASSVSGGDETQYF.

This sequence joins TRBV5-8 and TRBJ2-2, with D hard to call. The CDR3 runs to 17 residues. Germline assignment: CDR1 SGHTS and CDR2 YDEGEE. The V gene lost 1 base and the J gene lost 4 bases, with 17 bases spanning the gap. The CDR3 DNA reads TGTGCCAGCAGCTTGTCCTCCCTTTCTTCTTTCACCGGGGAGCTGTTTTTT. Translating it yields CASSLSSLSSFTGELFF.

This clone was seen only a few times. The chain joins TRBV9 to TRBJ1-1; D is ambiguous. Per germline, CDR1 SGDLS and CDR2 YYNGEE. Trimming cost V 1 base and J 1 base, with 8 bases left between them. The CDR3 loop spans 14 amino acids. The CDR3 coding sequence is TGTGCCAGCAGCGTATATTCAGAGAACACTGAAGCTTTCTTT. Its protein product is CASSVYSENTEAFF.

This chain uses TRBV19 with TRBJ2-1; 7 nucleotides agree with TRBD1. Looked up from germline, CDR1 is LNHDA and CDR2 is SQIVND (reference sequence). V shed 7 bases, J shed 6 bases, and the junction held 9 bases outside the gene matches. There are 14 residues in the CDR3. In DNA, the CDR3 is TGTGCCAGTAAGACGGGGCAGGGGGTCAATGAGCAGTTCTTC. Translated, it gives CASKTGQGVNEQFF.

In its sample, this clone was seen a few times. The chain is built from TRBV4-3 and TRBJ2-2; 7 nucleotides align to TRBD2. Germline V CDR1 and CDR2: LGHNA, YSLEER. The V and J ends lost 4 bases and 4 bases, in that order; junction bases with no gene match: 15. This CDR3 is 18 amino acids long. CDR3 sequence reads: CASSPKTFRAGSTGELFF. The CDR3, as DNA: TGCGCCAGCAGCCCAAAAACCTTTCGAGCGGGGAGCACCGGGGAGCTGTTTTTT.

This sequence joins TRBV7-2 and TRBJ1-1; maybe TRBD1 (5 bases). The ends were cut back, 3 bases at V and 7 bases at J, with 9 bases in the middle. This CDR3 is 12 amino acids long. Germline-derived CDR1 and CDR2 are SGHTA and FQGNSA. As DNA, the CDR3 is TGTGCCAGCAGCTTGACAGTTGGTGAAGCTTTCTTT. This translates into CASSLTVGEAFF.

The sample holds a few counts of this clone. The V gene is TRBV30, the J gene TRBJ2-7, with 12 bases matching TRBD1. Germline loops: CDR1 GTSNPN, CDR2 SVGIG (reference sequence). The CDR3 covers 15 residues. Germline trimming cut 1 base from V and 6 bases from J; bases unmatched to any gene: 7. This chain's CDR3 is CAWSALGTGGSEQYF. DNA of the CDR3: TGTGCCTGGAGTGCACTGGGGACAGGGGGCTCCGAGCAGTACTTC.

The J gene is TRBJ2-7, the V gene TRBV28, with 11 positions matching TRBD2. The CDR3 consists of 14 residues. CDR1 is MDHEN and CDR2 is SYDVKM in the germline V gene. The V and J ends lost 6 bases and 4 bases, in that order; junction bases with no gene match: 5. The CDR3 is CASRPGLAVYEQYF. The CDR3 nucleotides are TGTGCCAGCAGGCCGGGACTAGCGGTTTACGAGCAGTACTTC.

The chain uses TRBV15 and TRBJ1-2; 11 bases fit TRBD1. The CDR3 has 16 residues. V gave up 3 bases and J gave up 2 bases; unmatched junction bases: 5. Germline V lookup: CDR1 LNHNV, CDR2 YYDKDF (reference sequence). The CDR3 spells CATSRPGTGGNYGYTF. CDR3 bases: TGTGCCACCAGCAGGCCCGGGACAGGGGGAAACTATGGCTACACCTTC.